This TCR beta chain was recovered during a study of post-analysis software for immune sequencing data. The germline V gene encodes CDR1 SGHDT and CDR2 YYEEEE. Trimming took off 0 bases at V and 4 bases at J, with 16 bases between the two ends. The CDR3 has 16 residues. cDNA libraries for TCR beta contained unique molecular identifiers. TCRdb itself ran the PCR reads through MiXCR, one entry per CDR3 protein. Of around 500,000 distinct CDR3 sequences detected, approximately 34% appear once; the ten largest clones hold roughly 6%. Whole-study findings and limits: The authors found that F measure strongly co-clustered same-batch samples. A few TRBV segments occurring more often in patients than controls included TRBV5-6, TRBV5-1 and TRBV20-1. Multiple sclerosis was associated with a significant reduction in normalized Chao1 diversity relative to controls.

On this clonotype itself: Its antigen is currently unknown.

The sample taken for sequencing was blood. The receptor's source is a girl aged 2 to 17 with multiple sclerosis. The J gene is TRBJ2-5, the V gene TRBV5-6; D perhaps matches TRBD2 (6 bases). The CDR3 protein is CASSLAGWLATETQYF. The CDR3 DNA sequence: TGTGCCAGCAGCTTGGCGGGGTGGCTAGCGACAGAGACCCAGTACTTC.